This note documents a single T cell receptor beta chain sequence. Its specificity is unknown. Assay: immunoSEQ multiplex PCR; the TCRdb copy retains only in-frame clones and omits some. The repertoire holds about 9,100 clones, with roughly 90% as singletons. The source of the sample is a study of OX40 agonist ivuxolimab in advanced cancers. Broader study findings: Clonal expansion from baseline to week 6 occurred in both CD4+ and CD8+ T cells. Compared with others, partial responders at 0.1-3.0 mg/kg displayed clonal expansion among the lowest. Also showing low normalized T-cell clonal expansion were some of the nonresponders.

The clonotype was recovered from an adult with an advanced solid tumor such as melanoma, head and neck, liver or kidney cancer. The material sequenced was CD4+ or CD8+ T cells sorted from blood, taken in a trial of the OX40 agonist ivuxolimab.

The CDR3 coding sequence is TGTGCCAGCAGTCAACTAAGCGGGGGGGCTGATGAGCAGTTCTTC. Translation: CASSQLSGGADEQFF. The chain couples TRBV2 to TRBJ2-1; 10 nucleotides line up with TRBD2. The germline gives CDR1 SNHLY, CDR2 FYNNEI. V was pared by 5 bases and J by 8 bases, with 9 bases of the junction left unmatched. The CDR3 has 15 amino acids.